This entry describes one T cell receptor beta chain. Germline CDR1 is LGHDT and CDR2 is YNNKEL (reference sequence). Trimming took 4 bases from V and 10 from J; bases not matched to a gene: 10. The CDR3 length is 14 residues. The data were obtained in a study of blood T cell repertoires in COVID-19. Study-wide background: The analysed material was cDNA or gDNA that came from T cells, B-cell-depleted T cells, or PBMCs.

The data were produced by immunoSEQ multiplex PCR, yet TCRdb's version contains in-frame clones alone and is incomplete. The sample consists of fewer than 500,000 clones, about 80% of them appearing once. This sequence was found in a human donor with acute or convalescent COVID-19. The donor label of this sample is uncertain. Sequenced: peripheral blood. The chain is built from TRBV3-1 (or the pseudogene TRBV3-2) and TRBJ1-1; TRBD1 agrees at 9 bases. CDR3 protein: CASSPLGQGMRAFF. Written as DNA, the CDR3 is TGTGCCAGCAGCCCACTTGGACAGGGGATGAGAGCTTTCTTT.